This T cell receptor beta chain was documented in a study of blood T cell repertoires in COVID-19. Study overall: Samples came from the United States, Italy and Spain, spanning acute and convalescent COVID-19. PBMCs, B-cell-depleted T cells, or T cells were the source of the cDNA or gDNA that made up the material.

The data were produced by immunoSEQ multiplex PCR, yet TCRdb's version contains in-frame clones alone and is incomplete. Seen here are over 600,000 clones, over 80% observed once, and the top ten hold roughly 0.25%. CDR3 length equals 13 residues. V lost 6 bases, J lost 16 bases, and 19 bases lay in between. The germline V gene encodes CDR1 KGHSH and CDR2 LQKENI. Input material: peripheral blood. The TCR was taken from a woman between 18 and 29 years old with acute or convalescent COVID-19. The chain uses TRBV18 and TRBJ1-6; D might be TRBD1 (6 bases). CDR3 bases: TGTGCCAGCTCTCCAAATCCGGACAGCCCTCTCCACTTT. Its translation: CASSPNPDSPLHF.